Only a few counts were recorded for the clone carrying this T cell receptor beta chain. Its antigen is unknown. There are 17 residues in the CDR3. Trimming left V 0 bases short and J 0 bases short, with 13 bases between. Germline values: CDR1 SGDLS, CDR2 YYNGEE. The data are from a study of beta chain features in type 1 diabetes. Looking at the study overall: Patients shared similar age, gender and cell yields with healthy donors. Broader study findings: VDJ junctions from patients with type 1 diabetes contained fewer insertions and more deletions. Shortening of TCRB CDR3s, moderate but significant, appeared in all four CD4+ subsets of Type 1 diabetes patients.

By way of CD45RO/CCR7/CD25/CD127/CD95/CD27, the CD4+ regulatory, stem cell-like memory, central memory and naive cells were sorted. The investigators reverse transcribed all of the isolated RNA, so they sequenced expressed TCRB transcripts. TCRdb keeps only in-frame clones here, not all; method: immunoSEQ multiplex PCR. In the table there are approximately 150,000 clones, 8.5% to 12% of which are singletons. This TCR came from a man in his late teens or twenties in good health. Sequencing was carried out using naive CD4+ T cells from blood. The rearrangement joins TRBV9 to TRBJ1-3, with unresolved D. CDR3 loop: CASSVDSGSRSGNTIYF. The CDR3 DNA reads TGTGCCAGCAGCGTAGATTCTGGCTCCCGCTCTGGAAACACCATATATTTT.